This T cell receptor (beta chain) was captured in a study of blood T cell repertoires in COVID-19. Looking at the study overall: Italy, Spain and the United States were the sources of the convalescent and acute COVID-19 samples. Nucleic acid was either cDNA or gDNA, and it came from T cells, B-cell-depleted T cells, or PBMCs.

Original analysis: Amplification of reference gene primers provided the estimated nucleated cell counts. TCRdb's table, derived via immunoSEQ multiplex PCR, lists solely in-frame clones and lacks some. V, J and clone size are taken as reported in that table, and D and trimming were inferred from the DNA itself. The sample includes approximately 70,000 clones, around nine tenths of them seen just once. The CDR3 sequence is 11 residues long. Germline V gives CDR1 SQVTM, CDR2 ANQGSEA. Germline trimming cut 5 bases from V and 8 bases from J; bases unmatched to any gene: 4. The clonotype comes from a human donor in a cohort sampled during active COVID-19. The sequenced sample was peripheral blood. The V and J genes are TRBV29-1 and TRBJ1-2, with 8 positions matching TRBD1. Here the CDR3 reads CSVPYRGGYTF. The CDR3 DNA sequence: TGCAGCGTTCCGTACAGGGGGGGCTACACCTTC.